Here is one TCR beta chain with its context. Here immunoSEQ multiplex PCR was the method, and the copy in TCRdb shows in-frame clones only, minus some. Of approximately 210,000 clones in the sample, around 88% were seen once. The CDR3 contains 14 residues. The ends were cut back, 0 bases at V and 2 bases at J, with 8 bases in the middle. Germline CDR1 and CDR2: GTSNPN and SVGIG (reference sequence). The data stem from a study of blood T cell repertoires in COVID-19. On the study more broadly: There were acute and convalescent COVID-19 samples, and they came from the United States, Italy and Spain.

The receptor was derived from a woman aged 45-65 years with acute COVID-19. The sample comprised PBMCs or T cells enriched from blood (not recorded which). V and J are TRBV30 and TRBJ2-1; no clear D. CDR3 DNA sequence: TGTGCCTGGAGTGTGGGTCTAGCCTACAATGAGCAGTTCTTC. Protein product: CAWSVGLAYNEQFF.